The 18 T cell receptor beta chains given below trace back to one sample, sequenced in a study of OX40 agonist ivuxolimab in advanced cancers. The library was built by means of the immunoSEQ multiplex PCR assay. TCRdb carries this immuneACCESS record with in-frame sequences only. Its versions omit some clonotypes, under half of them owing to an unresolved V gene in the studies checked, with the rest unexplained. The sample contains almost 85,000 clones, 89% of them found a single time. The biggest ten clones account for 0.19% of the sample. Sequencing was performed on CD4+ or CD8+ T cells sorted from blood, taken in a trial of the OX40 agonist ivuxolimab. The receptors here all came from an adult with an advanced solid tumor such as melanoma, head and neck, liver or kidney cancer.

The V gene is TRBV6-5, the J gene TRBJ1-2; 7 bases are shared with TRBD1. CDR1 MNHEY and CDR2 SVGAGI come from the germline V gene. The CDR3 is 15 residues long. After removal of 0 bases from V and 5 bases from J, the junction contained 6 bases not matched to a gene. CDR3 residues: CASSYSGTDLYGYTF. DNA for the CDR3: TGTGCCAGCAGTTACTCCGGGACAGACCTATATGGCTACACCTTC.

This chain uses TRBV2 with TRBJ2-7; D is unclear. This CDR3 has 15 amino acids. Germline CDR1 SNHLY, CDR2 FYNNEI. Trimming cost V 1 base and J 7 bases, with 17 bases left between them. The CDR3 here is CASSEVGIVAREQYF. CDR3 bases: TGTGCCAGCAGTGAAGTGGGTATTGTCGCCCGGGAGCAGTACTTC.

In nucleotides, the CDR3 is TGTGCCAGCAGCTGGGACTCCCCGAGAGCAGTTTACAATGAGCAGTTCTTC. It is translated as CASSWDSPRAVYNEQFF. The rearrangement uses TRBV28 and TRBJ2-1; possible D gene TRBD2, 6 bases. V was clipped by 6 bases and J by 4 bases, with 22 bases between them. The CDR3 is 17 amino acids. Germline V gene lookup returns CDR1 MDHEN and CDR2 SYDVKM.

In this sample, this clone turned up a few times. The rearrangement links TRBV9 to TRBJ1-6, with no clear D. The length of the CDR3 is 14 residues. Germline V CDR1 and CDR2: SGDLS, YYNGEE. Trimming pared 4 bases from V and 8 bases from J, leaving 13 bases between. The CDR3: CASSWRQGDSPLHF. The CDR3, as DNA: TGTGCCAGCAGCTGGCGACAAGGCGATTCACCCCTCCACTTT.

The chain links TRBV7-3 to TRBJ1-1; weak D call: TRBD1 (6 bases). The germline V gene has CDR1 SGHTA and CDR2 FQGTGA. The CDR3 runs to 15 residues. V was pared by 3 bases and J by 5 bases, with 16 bases between. The CDR3 nucleotides are TGTGCCAGCAGCTTGGCCAGGGGCGCACGAACTGAAGCTTTCTTT. Translation gives CASSLARGARTEAFF.

This chain links TRBV6-6 with TRBJ1-6, with D unresolved. Trimming pared 5 bases from V and 7 bases from J, leaving 15 bases between. The V gene's germline CDR1 is MNHNY and CDR2 SVGAGI (reference sequence). CDR3 length: 15 amino acids. CDR3 sequence: CASSPGLVGNSPLHF. The CDR3 DNA reads as TGTGCCAGCAGTCCGGGATTGGTCGGCAATTCACCCCTCCACTTT.

The gene calls are TRBV6-5 and TRBJ1-5; maybe TRBD1 (6 bases). The CDR3 is made up of 14 amino acids. CDR1 and CDR2 from the germline V gene are MNHEY and SVGAGI. The V and J ends lost 6 bases and 0 bases respectively, with 9 bases between them. The CDR3 here is CASSPDSSNQPQHF. CDR3 DNA: TGTGCCAGCAGCCCGGACAGTAGCAATCAGCCCCAGCATTTT.

The chain employs TRBV7-2 and TRBJ2-3; no clear D. The CDR3 length is 15 residues. Trimming took 3 bases from V and 2 from J, leaving 12 bases between them. Looked up from germline, CDR1 is SGHTA and CDR2 is FQGNSA. The CDR3 DNA sequence: TGTGCCAGCAGCTTCTCCCCCCCACACACAGATACGCAGTATTTT. It specifies CASSFSPPHTDTQYF.

This chain uses TRBV10-3 with TRBJ2-5; 7 bases are a match to TRBD1. The V gene's germline CDR1 is ENHRY and CDR2 SYGVKD. This CDR3 is built from 14 residues. Trimming at V came to 2 bases and at J to 4 bases, leaving 4 bases not matched to a gene. The CDR3, as DNA: TGTGCCATCAGTGAGGACAGGGAAACAGAGACCCAGTACTTC. Its protein is CAISEDRETETQYF.

The chain recombines TRBV2 with TRBJ2-7, with 8 bases lining up with TRBD1. This CDR3 is built from 14 residues. Germline lookup yields CDR1 SNHLY and CDR2 FYNNEI. Trimming cost V 3 bases and J 4 bases; bases outside gene matches: 5. The CDR3 nucleotides are TGTGCCAGCAGTGATCAGGGGGCCTCTTACGAGCAGTACGTC. Translating it yields CASSDQGASYEQYV.

The chain couples TRBV18 to TRBJ2-7; D gene unclear. The CDR3 has 13 residues. V was trimmed by 1 base and J by 3 bases, leaving 7 bases between them. Germline assignment: CDR1 KGHSH and CDR2 LQKENI. The CDR3 nucleotides are TGTGCCAGCTCACCACGGCTCGGCTACGAGCAGTACGTC. Its protein is CASSPRLGYEQYV.

V is TRBV19 and J is TRBJ2-7, with a tentative D call TRBD2 (5 bases). Trimming shortened V by 6 bases and J by 2 bases, and 11 bases separated the two germline ends. Per germline, CDR1 LNHDA and CDR2 SQIVND (reference sequence). The CDR3 consists of 13 residues. CDR3 loop: CASSPDWAYEQYF. In nucleotides, the CDR3 is TGTGCCAGTAGCCCGGACTGGGCCTACGAGCAGTACTTC.

V usage is TRBV19 and J usage is TRBJ2-7; 7 bases line up with TRBD1. Trimming took 4 bases from V and 6 from J; bases not matched to a gene: 15. Germline lookup yields CDR1 LNHDA and CDR2 SQIVND (reference sequence). The CDR3 covers 16 residues. CDR3 sequence (DNA): TGTGCCAGTAGTAGAGTGTCGGCAGAGGGGGCGGTCGAGCAGTACTTC. This sequence encodes CASSRVSAEGAVEQYF.

This clone showed up just once. The rearrangement links TRBV6-5 to TRBJ1-2; D is unclear. Between the trimmed V and J ends, which lost 0 bases and 7 bases, there was a span of 15 bases. The CDR3 has 15 amino acids. Germline loops: CDR1 MNHEY, CDR2 SVGAGI. The CDR3 nucleotides are TGTGCCAGCAGTTACTCGGAATCCAAATCGACTGGCTACACCTTC. Amino acid sequence: CASSYSESKSTGYTF.

This chain links TRBV5-1 with TRBJ1-1, with D unclear. Germline V CDR1 and CDR2: SGHRS, YFSETQ. V lost 3 bases to trimming and J lost 0 bases, with 6 bases between them. CDR3 length: 13 residues. This CDR3 reads CASSYGMNTEAFF. The CDR3 DNA is TGCGCCAGCAGCTATGGAATGAACACTGAAGCTTTCTTT. The complete variable domain, with remaining parts taken from reference TRBV5-1 and TRBJ1-1, reads KAGVTQTPRYLIKTRGQQVTLSCSPISGHRSVSWYQQTPGQGLQFLFEYFSETQRNKGNFPGRFSGRQFSNSRSEMNVSTLELGDSALYLCASSYGMNTEAFFGQGTRLTVV.

V and J are TRBV7-6 and TRBJ1-5; 7 bases align to TRBD1. J was trimmed by 3 bases and V by 1 base; bases with no gene match: 3. The CDR3 is 15 amino acids. Per the germline V gene, CDR1 is SGHVS and CDR2 is FNYEAQ. The DNA of the CDR3 is TGTGCCAGCAGCTTAGACAGGGGTCTCAATCAGCCCCAGCATTTT. Translation: CASSLDRGLNQPQHF.

This chain links TRBV14 with TRBJ2-3; no definite D call. Deletions cut 2 bases from V and 5 bases from J, with 11 bases between. The CDR3 has 14 amino acids. Germline values: CDR1 SGHDN, CDR2 FVKESK. The CDR3 spells CASSQPGFLDTQYF. The CDR3 DNA reads as TGTGCCAGCAGCCAACCCGGTTTTTTAGATACGCAGTATTTT.

The table lists this clone with a few counts. The rearrangement joins TRBV7-9 to TRBJ1-2; TRBD1 matches at 8 bases. V was clipped by 1 base and J by 2 bases; unmatched bases: 12. The CDR3 runs to 18 residues. Germline V gene data show CDR1 as SEHNR and CDR2 as FQNEAQ (reference sequence). The CDR3 here is CASSLGRAGGRENYGYTF. For the CDR3, the DNA is TGTGCCAGCAGCTTAGGGAGGGCAGGGGGCAGAGAAAACTATGGCTACACCTTC.